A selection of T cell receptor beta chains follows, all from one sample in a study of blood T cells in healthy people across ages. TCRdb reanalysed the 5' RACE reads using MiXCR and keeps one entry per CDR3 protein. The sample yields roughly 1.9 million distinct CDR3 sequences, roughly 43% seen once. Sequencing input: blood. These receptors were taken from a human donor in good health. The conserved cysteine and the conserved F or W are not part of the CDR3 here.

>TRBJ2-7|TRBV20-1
SASTLGQKASYEQY
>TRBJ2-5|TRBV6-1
ASIVSGGLQVFGQY
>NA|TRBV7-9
ASSSTTSGGAYEQY
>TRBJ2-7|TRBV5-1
ASSHGNEQY
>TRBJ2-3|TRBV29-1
SVGSGAGDTQY
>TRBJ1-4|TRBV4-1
ASSQQGEKLF
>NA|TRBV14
VSSHLGLASEQY
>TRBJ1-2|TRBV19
ASSISGTGYT
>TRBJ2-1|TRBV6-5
ASSSRGVGYNEQF
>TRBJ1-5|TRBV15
ATSNPFRSNQPQH
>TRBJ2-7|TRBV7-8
ASSPGQVAPEQY
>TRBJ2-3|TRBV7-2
ASSLWDPSGADTQY
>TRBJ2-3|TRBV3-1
ASSQDLAGGLYTQY
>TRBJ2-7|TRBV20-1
SARVGQSGEGEQY
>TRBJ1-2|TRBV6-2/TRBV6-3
ASSYIVNYGYT
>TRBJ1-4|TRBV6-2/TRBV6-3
ASSLLGRGSPNEKLF
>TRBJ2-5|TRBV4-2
ASSPQQDVRTETQY
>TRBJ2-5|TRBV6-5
ASSYSVAGARETQY
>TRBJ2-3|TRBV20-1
SVNPYAASTDTQY
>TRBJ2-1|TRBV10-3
AISEYGLAGYNEQF
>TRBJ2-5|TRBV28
ASSPLEGELAGKQETQY
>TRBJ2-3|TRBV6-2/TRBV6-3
ASSYLQGRTDTQY
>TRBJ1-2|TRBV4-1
ASSQEPQGTSGYT
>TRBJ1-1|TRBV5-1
ASSYGGHTEAF
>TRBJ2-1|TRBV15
ATRLPGGAYNEQF
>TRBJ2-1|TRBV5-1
ASSLGGDHNEQF
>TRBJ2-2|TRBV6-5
ASSYNTGELF
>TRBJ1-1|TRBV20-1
SARAEGDTEAF
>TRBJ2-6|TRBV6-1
ASTQYSGANVLT
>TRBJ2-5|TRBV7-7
ASSLVSEPGETQY
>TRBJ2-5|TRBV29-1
SVRRLQETQY
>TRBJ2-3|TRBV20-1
SVGAESTDTQY
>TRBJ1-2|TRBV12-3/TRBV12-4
ASSSKTIYRAGYT
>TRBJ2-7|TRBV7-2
ASSGTSSSYEQY
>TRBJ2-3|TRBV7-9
ASSLLQDTQY
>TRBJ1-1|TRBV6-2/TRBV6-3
ASMGREGAEAF
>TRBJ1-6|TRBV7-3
ASSPAGGVNSPLH
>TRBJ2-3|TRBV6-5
ASTQGVRTDTQY
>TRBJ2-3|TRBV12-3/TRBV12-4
ASRSQQDTQY
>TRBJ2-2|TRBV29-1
SVVRVTGELF
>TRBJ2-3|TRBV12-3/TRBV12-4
ANTQDTQY
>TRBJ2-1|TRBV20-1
SARELAGGLHEQF
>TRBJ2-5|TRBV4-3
ASSQKLKRSGGIEETQY
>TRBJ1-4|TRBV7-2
ASSFWDRRTANEKLF
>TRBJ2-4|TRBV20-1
SASGVKNIQY
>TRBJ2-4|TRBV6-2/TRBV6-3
ASSYSLLKTAKNIQY
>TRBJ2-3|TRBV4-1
ASSPHSGGTGDTQY
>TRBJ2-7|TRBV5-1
ASSQTGFSLHEQY
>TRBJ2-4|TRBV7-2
ASRPRTGSFFLAKNIQY
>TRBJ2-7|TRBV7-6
ASSLKGQGSEQY
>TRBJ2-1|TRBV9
ASRRGEVNEQF
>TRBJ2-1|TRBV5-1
TSSPGTSGGNEQF
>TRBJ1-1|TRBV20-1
LYSGTVNTEAF
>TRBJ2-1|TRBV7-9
ASSQGGLVGGGDEQF
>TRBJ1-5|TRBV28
ASSFPIRRQGRNQPQH
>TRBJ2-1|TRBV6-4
ASSPETSGLYNEQF
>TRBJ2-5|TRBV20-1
SARDGSGRGETQY
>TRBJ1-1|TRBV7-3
ASRLTPTHEAF